The present T cell receptor beta chain was sequenced within a study of breast tumors, draining lymph nodes, adjacent tissues. Study observations and caveats: Most tumor T cells seemingly derive from lymph node, then expand in tumor. Data only fit, rather than demonstrated, lymph node origin of most tumor T cells. Compared with lymph nodes, tumors were less diverse; compared with nontumor tissue, more.

Samples came from axillary lymph nodes draining the breast cancer. MiXCR, run by TCRdb on the multiplex PCR reads, gives a single entry per CDR3 protein. This sample has 170,000 or so distinct CDR3 sequences, with roughly a third found just once. Note on this clonotype: The antigen remains undetermined. The limits of the CDR3 on the DNA are not certain, so only TCRdb's listed CDR3 is given.

The material sequenced was axillary lymph node tissue. This clonotype originated in a female donor with breast cancer. Some clones in this sample may be carry-over from other donors' samples.

The CDR3 loop reads CASSVGGGAGNEPFF. The chain joins TRBV9 to TRBJ2-1; TRBD2 is the table's D call and was not checked against the DNA. Germline assignment: CDR1 SGDLS and CDR2 YYNGEE. Termini included, the CDR3 measures 15 amino acids.